A single sample is the source of the 3 T cell receptor beta chains below, sequenced in a study of blood T cell repertoires in COVID-19. Assay: immunoSEQ multiplex PCR; the TCRdb copy retains only in-frame clones and omits some. The sample consists of some 61,000 clones, 86% of them appearing once. The specimen sequenced was peripheral blood. Receptors were obtained from a man in his thirties or forties with acute or convalescent COVID-19.

This chain links TRBV11-2 with TRBJ2-7; a weak D match, TRBD1 (6 bases). The length of the CDR3 is 12 residues. Germline values: CDR1 SGHAT, CDR2 FQNNGV. Trimming left V 8 bases short and J 3 bases short, with 11 bases between. Here the CDR3 reads CASQGLDYEQYF. CDR3 sequence (DNA): TGTGCCAGCCAGGGGCTTGACTACGAGCAGTACTTC.

The chain uses TRBV5-5 and TRBJ1-1, with TRBD1 matching over 7 bases. CDR3 size: 16 residues. Germline lookup yields CDR1 SGHKS and CDR2 YYEKEE (reference sequence). V dropped 4 bases and J dropped 1; count of bases not matched to a gene: 10. The CDR3 region is CASSVVNRGSNTEAFF. The CDR3 nucleotides are TGTGCCAGCAGCGTAGTAAACAGGGGATCGAACACTGAAGCTTTCTTT.

V is TRBV3-1 (or the pseudogene TRBV3-2) and J is TRBJ2-1; possibly TRBD2 for D (5 bases). Deletions cut 7 bases from V and 3 bases from J, with 19 bases between. The length of the CDR3 is 16 residues. Germline V lookup: CDR1 LGHDT, CDR2 YNNKEL (reference sequence). The CDR3 loop is CASTPRQVGGYNEQFF. In DNA form, the CDR3 reads TGTGCCAGCACCCCTCGTCAAGTAGGAGGCTACAATGAGCAGTTCTTC.